This TCR beta chain is drawn from a study of cytomegalovirus exposure and HLA in healthy donors. Turning to this clone: As yet, its antigen is unknown.

General observations from the study: Both high specificity and high sensitivity reportedly marked the classifier's diagnosis of cytomegalovirus status. Most TCRs appeared rarely, but some public TCRs recurred in many donors. According to the study, around 160 TCR beta chains were cytomegalovirus-associated.

Method: immunoSEQ multiplex PCR; TCRdb's copy keeps in-frame clones and lacks some. The sample lists roughly 330,000 clones; roughly 90% were seen once. While the first cohort had several hundred subjects, the donors belonged to the separate validation cohort of about 120 subjects. Material for sequencing was PBMCs. This TCR derives from a woman aged 25 to 39 in good health and CMV-seropositive.

As DNA, the CDR3 is TGCGCCAGCAGCCAAGATCTGGGACAGGCCCCTATTGAAGCTTTCTTT. Protein sequence: CASSQDLGQAPIEAFF. V and J are TRBV4-3 and TRBJ1-1; 8 nucleotides align to TRBD1. The CDR3 loop spans 16 amino acids. Germline loops: CDR1 LGHNA, CDR2 YSLEER. The V and J ends lost 0 bases and 7 bases, in that order; junction bases with no gene match: 10.